The TCR beta chain described here comes from a study of beta chain features in type 1 diabetes. Study results and caveats: A moderate, significant TCRB CDR3 shortening appeared in type 1 diabetes across four CD4+ subsets. Reduced insertions and increased deletions marked VDJ junctions in type 1 diabetes patients. HLA effects on TCRB rearrangement stayed unresolved here.

Germline lookup yields CDR1 MDHEN and CDR2 SYDVKM. This CDR3 has 15 residues. Trimming took off 5 bases at V and 4 bases at J, with 17 bases between the two ends. Every isolated RNA sample was fully reverse transcribed, so sequencing captured expressed TCRB transcripts. Generated by immunoSEQ multiplex PCR, the TCRdb table keeps only in-frame clones and is missing some. The data show about 650,000 clones, 9.5% to 15% seen once. This clone has just a few counts. Its target is unknown. This chain links TRBV28 with TRBJ1-2, with D hard to call. The receptor was isolated from a man under 40 with type 1 diabetes. The sample was naive CD4+ T cells from blood. The CDR3 bases are TGTGCCAGCAGTGTGGACGGGAGGAGCTCCTATGGCTACACCTTC. This translates into CASSVDGRSSYGYTF.